The entry below gives a single T cell receptor beta chain sequence along with its context. Its target is not known. These data originate in a study of T cells in Graves' hyperthyroidism and ophthalmopathy. Study-level background: Before any treatment, at initial diagnosis, peripheral blood was collected.

Amplification yielded TCR beta CDR3 regions, with RNA transcripts as the source. RT-PCR in the first round (using the HTBI primer set) targeted the TCR CDR3. TCRdb fed the multiplex PCR reads into MiXCR, producing one record per CDR3 protein. This table has around 240,000 distinct CDR3 sequences, over 15% appearing once. Study-wide findings and caveats: In blood, most of the thyroid clonotypes expanded above 0.001 were also present. Using 13 V-J features, a model discriminated ophthalmopathy from stable hyperthyroidism.

Deletions cut 0 bases from V and 0 bases from J, with 12 bases between. In germline, CDR1 is LGHNA, CDR2 YSLEER. CDR3 length: 17 amino acids. Criteria for exclusion of patients were uncontrolled infection, other autoimmune disease, pregnancy or lactation. The sequence came from a woman younger than 30 with Graves' ophthalmopathy. V usage is TRBV4-3 and J usage is TRBJ2-1, with D perhaps matching TRBD1 or TRBD2 (5 bases each). Specimen: blood. The CDR3 region is CASSQDGTASSYNEQFF. As DNA, the CDR3 is TGCGCCAGCAGCCAAGACGGGACCGCCAGCTCCTACAATGAGCAGTTCTTC.